The source of this T cell receptor beta chain is a study of tumor and adjacent non-tumor tissue in lung cancer. This sample's RNA came from whole unsorted tissue. This clonotype was found many times. The antigen is not known. The library came from three nested PCR rounds adapted from ARM-PCR protocols. MiXCR, applied by TCRdb to the multiplex PCR reads, yields one record per CDR3 protein. The table has about 80,000 distinct CDR3 sequences, around 70% seen once. General observations from the study: Normal lung showed higher cumulative top 100 clone frequency than tumor.

V lost 0 bases and J 5 bases, leaving 10 bases between the germline ends. CDR1 is MDHEN and CDR2 is SYDVKM in the germline V gene. The CDR3 covers 14 residues. The source is a woman in her 70s with non-small cell lung cancer. The sequenced material came from lung tumor tissue. The V gene is TRBV28, the J gene TRBJ1-2; no definite D call. In nucleotides, the CDR3 is TGTGCCAGCAGTTTATGGAGTCGGATGTATGGCTACACCTTC. Translated, it gives CASSLWSRMYGYTF.